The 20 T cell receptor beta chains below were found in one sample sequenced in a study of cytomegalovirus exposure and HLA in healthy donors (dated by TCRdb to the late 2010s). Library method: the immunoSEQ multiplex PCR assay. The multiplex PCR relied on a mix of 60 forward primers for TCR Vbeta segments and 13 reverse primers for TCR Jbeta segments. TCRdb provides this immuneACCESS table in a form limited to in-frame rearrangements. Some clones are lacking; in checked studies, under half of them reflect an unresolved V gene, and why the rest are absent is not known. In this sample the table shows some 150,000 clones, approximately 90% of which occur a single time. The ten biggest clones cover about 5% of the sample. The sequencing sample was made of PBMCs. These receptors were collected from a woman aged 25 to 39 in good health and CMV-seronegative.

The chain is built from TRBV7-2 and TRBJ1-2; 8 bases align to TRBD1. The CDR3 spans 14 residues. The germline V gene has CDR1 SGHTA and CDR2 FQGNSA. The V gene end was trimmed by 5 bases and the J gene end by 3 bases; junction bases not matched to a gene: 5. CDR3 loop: CASSVETGDYGYTF. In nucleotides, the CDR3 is TGTGCCAGCAGCGTTGAGACAGGGGACTATGGCTACACCTTC. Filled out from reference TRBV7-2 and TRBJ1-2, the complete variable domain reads GAGVSQSPSNKVTEKGKDVELRCDPISGHTALYWYRQSLGQGLEFLIYFQGNSAPDKSGLPSDRFSAERTGGSVSTLTIQRTQQEDSAVYLCASSVETGDYGYTFGSGTRLTVV.

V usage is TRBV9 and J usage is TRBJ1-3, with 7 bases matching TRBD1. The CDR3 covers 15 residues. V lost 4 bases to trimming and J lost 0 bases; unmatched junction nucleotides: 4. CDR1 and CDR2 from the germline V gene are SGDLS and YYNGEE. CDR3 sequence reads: CASSTRQGSGNTIYF. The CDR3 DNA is TGTGCCAGCAGCACTCGACAGGGCTCTGGAAACACCATATATTTT.

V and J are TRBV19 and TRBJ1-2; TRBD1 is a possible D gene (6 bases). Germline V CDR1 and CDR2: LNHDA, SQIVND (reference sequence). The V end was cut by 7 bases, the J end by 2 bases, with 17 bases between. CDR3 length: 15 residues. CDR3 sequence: CASNGQLYLNYGYTF. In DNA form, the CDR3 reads TGTGCCAGTAATGGACAGCTCTACCTAAACTATGGCTACACCTTC.

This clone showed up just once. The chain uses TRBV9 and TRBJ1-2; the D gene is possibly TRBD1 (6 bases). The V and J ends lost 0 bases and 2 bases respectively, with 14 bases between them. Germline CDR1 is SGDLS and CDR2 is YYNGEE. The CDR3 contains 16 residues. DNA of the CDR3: TGTGCCAGCAGCGTAGCTGGTGCAGGGGAAAACTATGGCTACACCTTC. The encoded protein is CASSVAGAGENYGYTF.

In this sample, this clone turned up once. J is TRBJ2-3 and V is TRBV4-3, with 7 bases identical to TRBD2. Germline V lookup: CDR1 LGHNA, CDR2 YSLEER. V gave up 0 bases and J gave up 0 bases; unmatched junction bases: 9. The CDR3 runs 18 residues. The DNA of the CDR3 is TGCGCCAGCAGCCAAGATAGGCGAGGCGGGAGAAGCACAGATACGCAGTATTTT. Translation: CASSQDRRGGRSTDTQYF.

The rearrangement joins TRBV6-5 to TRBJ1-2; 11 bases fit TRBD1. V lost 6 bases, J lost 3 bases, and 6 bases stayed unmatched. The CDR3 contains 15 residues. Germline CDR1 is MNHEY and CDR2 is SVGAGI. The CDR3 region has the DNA TGTGCCAGCAGGCCGGGGACAGGGGGTTACTATGGCTACACCTTC. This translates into CASRPGTGGYYGYTF.

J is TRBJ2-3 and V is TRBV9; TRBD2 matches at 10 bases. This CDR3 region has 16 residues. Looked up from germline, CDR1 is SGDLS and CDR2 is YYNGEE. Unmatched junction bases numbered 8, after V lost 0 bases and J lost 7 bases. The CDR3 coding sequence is TGTGCCAGCAGCGTAGTGGGTAGCGGGGGGTTTAATACGCAGTATTTT. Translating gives CASSVVGSGGFNTQYF. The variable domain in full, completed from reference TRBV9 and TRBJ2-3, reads DSGVTQTPKHLITATGQRVTLRCSPRSGDLSVYWYQQSLDQGLQFLIQYYNGEERAKGNILERFSAQQFPDLHSELNLSSLELGDSALYFCASSVVGSGGFNTQYFGPGTRLTVL.

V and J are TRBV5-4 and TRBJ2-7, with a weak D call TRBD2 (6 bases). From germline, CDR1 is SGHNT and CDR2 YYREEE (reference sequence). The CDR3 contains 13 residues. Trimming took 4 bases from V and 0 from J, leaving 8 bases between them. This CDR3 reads CASSPGVSYEQYF. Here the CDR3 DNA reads TGTGCCAGCAGCCCGGGGGTCTCCTACGAGCAGTACTTC.

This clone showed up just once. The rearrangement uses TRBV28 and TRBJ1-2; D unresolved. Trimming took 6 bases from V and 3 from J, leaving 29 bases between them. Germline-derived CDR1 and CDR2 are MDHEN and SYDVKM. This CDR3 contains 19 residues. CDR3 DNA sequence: TGTGCCAGCAGCACACGGGATATCAGGAAGGCTAAGAAGTACTATGGCTACACCTTC. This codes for CASSTRDIRKAKKYYGYTF.

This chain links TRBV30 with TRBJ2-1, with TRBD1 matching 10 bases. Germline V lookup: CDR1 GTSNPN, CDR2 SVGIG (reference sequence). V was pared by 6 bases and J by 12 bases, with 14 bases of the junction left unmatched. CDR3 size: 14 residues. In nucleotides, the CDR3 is TGTGCCTGTAGACAGGGGGCGCGCTCCACAGGGCAGTTCTTC. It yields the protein CACRQGARSTGQFF.

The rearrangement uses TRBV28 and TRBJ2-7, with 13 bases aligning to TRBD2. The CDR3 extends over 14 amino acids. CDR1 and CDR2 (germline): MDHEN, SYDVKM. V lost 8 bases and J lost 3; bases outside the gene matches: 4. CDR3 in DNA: TGTGCCAGCTACGGGACTAGCGGGAACTACGAGCAGTACTTC. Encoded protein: CASYGTSGNYEQYF.

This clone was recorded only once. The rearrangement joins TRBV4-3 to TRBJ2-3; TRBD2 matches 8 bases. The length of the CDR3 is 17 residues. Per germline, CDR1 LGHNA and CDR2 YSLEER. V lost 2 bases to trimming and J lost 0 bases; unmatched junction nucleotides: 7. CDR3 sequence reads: CASSQNTPSGSTDTQYF. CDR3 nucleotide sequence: TGCGCCAGCAGCCAAAATACCCCTAGCGGGAGCACAGATACGCAGTATTTT.

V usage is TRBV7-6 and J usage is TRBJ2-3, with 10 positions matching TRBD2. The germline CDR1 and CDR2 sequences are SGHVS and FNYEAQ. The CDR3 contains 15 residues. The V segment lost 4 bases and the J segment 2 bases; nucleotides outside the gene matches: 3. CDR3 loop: CASSSSGGITDTQYF. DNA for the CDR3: TGTGCCAGCAGCTCTAGCGGGGGCATCACAGATACGCAGTATTTT.

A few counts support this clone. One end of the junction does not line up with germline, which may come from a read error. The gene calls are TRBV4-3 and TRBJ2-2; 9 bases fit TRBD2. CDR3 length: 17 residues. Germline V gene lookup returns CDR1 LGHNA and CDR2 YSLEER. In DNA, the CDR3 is TGCGCCAGCAGCAAAGACTCAGCGGGAGGACCGCCCGGGGAGCTGTTTTTT. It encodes CASSKDSAGGPPGELFF.

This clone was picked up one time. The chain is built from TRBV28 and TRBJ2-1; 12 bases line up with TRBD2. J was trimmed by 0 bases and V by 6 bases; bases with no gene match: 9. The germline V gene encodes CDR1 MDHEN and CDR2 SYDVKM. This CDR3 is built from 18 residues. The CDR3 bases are TGTGCCAGCAGCCCAGGACTAGCGGGAACAGGCTCCTACAATGAGCAGTTCTTC. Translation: CASSPGLAGTGSYNEQFF.

CDR3 residues: CASSVEGGGSYEQYF. CDR3 in DNA: TGTGCCAGCAGTGTAGAGGGCGGGGGCTCCTACGAGCAGTACTTC. The chain carries TRBV6-1 and TRBJ2-7; 7 bases align to TRBD2. V dropped 4 bases and J dropped 0; count of bases not matched to a gene: 6. Germline CDR1 is MNHNS and CDR2 is SASEGT. This CDR3 is 15 amino acids long.

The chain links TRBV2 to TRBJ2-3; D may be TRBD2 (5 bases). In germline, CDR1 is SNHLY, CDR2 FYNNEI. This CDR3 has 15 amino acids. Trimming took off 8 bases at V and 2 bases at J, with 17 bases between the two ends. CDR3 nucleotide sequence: TGTGCCAGCGGGGTTGTTGGACTCACCACAGATACGCAGTATTTT. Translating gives CASGVVGLTTDTQYF.

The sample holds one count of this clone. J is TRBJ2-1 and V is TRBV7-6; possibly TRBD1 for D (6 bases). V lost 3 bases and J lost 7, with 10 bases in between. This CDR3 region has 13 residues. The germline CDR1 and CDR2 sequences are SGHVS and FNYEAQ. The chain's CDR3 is CASSFIQGNEQFF. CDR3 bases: TGTGCCAGCAGCTTCATCCAGGGGAATGAGCAGTTCTTC.

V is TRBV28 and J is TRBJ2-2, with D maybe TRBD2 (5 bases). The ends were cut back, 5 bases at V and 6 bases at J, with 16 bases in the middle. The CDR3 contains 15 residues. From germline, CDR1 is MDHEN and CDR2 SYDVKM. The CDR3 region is CASSPLGGTAGELFF. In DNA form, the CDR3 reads TGTGCCAGCAGTCCCCTTGGAGGTACAGCCGGGGAGCTGTTTTTT.

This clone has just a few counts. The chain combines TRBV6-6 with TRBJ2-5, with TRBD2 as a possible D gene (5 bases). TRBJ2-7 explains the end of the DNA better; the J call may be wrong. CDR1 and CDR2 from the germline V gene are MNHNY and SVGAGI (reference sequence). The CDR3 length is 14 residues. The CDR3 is CASSYSEGPYEQYF. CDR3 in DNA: TGTGCCAGCAGTTACTCCGAGGGCCCCTACGAGCAGTACTTC.